Described below is a single T cell receptor (beta chain) sequence and its context. CDR1 and CDR2 (germline): KGHSH, LQKENI. The CDR3 contains 15 residues. Trimming shortened V by 3 bases and J by 0 bases, and 8 bases separated the two germline ends. Sequencing used immunoSEQ multiplex PCR; TCRdb keeps in-frame clones, though not all of them. The table lists roughly 170,000 clones, approximately 87% of them singletons, with approximately 12% in the top ten. The source of the sample is a study of blood T cell repertoires in COVID-19. V is TRBV18 and J is TRBJ2-2; tentative D call: TRBD1 (6 bases). The sequenced sample consisted of peripheral blood. This sequence originates from a woman in her seventies with COVID-19, enrolled during active disease. The CDR3 region has the DNA TGTGCCAGCTCACCCACAGGGCCGAACACCGGGGAGCTGTTTTTT. Its translation is CASSPTGPNTGELFF.